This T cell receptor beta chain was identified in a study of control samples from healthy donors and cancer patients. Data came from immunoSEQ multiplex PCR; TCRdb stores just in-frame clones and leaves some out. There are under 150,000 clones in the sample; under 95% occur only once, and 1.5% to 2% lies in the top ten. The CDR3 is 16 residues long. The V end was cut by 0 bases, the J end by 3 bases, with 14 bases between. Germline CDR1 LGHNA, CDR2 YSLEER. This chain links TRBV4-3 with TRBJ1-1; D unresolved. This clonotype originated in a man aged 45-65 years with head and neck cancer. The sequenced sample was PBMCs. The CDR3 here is CASSQDGFSGYTEAFF. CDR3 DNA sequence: TGCGCCAGCAGCCAAGACGGATTCTCGGGGTACACTGAAGCTTTCTTT.